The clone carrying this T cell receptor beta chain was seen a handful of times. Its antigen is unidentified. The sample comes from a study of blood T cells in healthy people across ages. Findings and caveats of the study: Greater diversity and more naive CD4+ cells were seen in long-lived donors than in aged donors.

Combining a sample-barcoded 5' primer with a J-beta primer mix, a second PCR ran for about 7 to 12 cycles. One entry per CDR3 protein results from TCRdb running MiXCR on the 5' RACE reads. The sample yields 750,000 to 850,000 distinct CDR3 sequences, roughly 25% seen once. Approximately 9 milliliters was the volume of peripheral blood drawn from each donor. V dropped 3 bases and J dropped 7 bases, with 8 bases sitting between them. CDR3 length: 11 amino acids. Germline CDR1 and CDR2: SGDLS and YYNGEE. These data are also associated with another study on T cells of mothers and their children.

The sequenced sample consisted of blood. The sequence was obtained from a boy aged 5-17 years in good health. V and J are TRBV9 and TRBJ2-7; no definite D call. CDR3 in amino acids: CASSGNREQYF. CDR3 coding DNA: TGTGCCAGCAGCGGGAACAGAGAGCAGTACTTC.